This passage covers 8 T cell receptor beta chains from one sample sequenced in a study of graft-versus-host responses after intestinal transplantation. Repertoires were generated with immunoSEQ multiplex PCR, while TCRdb's copy carries only in-frame clones and drops some. This sample has 100,000 to 120,000 clones, with roughly 93% found just once. Their antigens remain unidentified. The sequences come from unstimulated CD8+ T cells sorted from spleen or lymph node cells, collected before intestinal transplant. These receptors originate from a human donor who received an intestinal transplant.

The chain joins TRBV14 to TRBJ2-1; D possibly corresponds to TRBD2 (5 bases). This CDR3 is built from 15 residues. V was pared by 4 bases and J by 2 bases, with 12 bases between. Germline V gene lookup returns CDR1 SGHDN and CDR2 FVKESK. CDR3 in DNA: TGTGCCAGCAGCCTCTCCAGCGGAGCCTACAATGAGCAGTTCTTC. Translation gives CASSLSSGAYNEQFF.

This chain links TRBV5-1 with TRBJ2-1; 7 nucleotides match TRBD2. The CDR3 totals 13 residues. The V gene's germline CDR1 is SGHRS and CDR2 YFSETQ. Trimming took 0 bases from V and 8 from J; bases not matched to a gene: 2. CDR3 sequence: CASSLESGDEQFF. As DNA, the CDR3 is TGCGCCAGCAGCTTGGAGAGCGGGGATGAGCAGTTCTTC. Based on the CDR3 plus reference TRBV5-1 and TRBJ2-1, the full variable domain is KAGVTQTPRYLIKTRGQQVTLSCSPISGHRSVSWYQQTPGQGLQFLFEYFSETQRNKGNFPGRFSGRQFSNSRSEMNVSTLELGDSALYLCASSLESGDEQFFGPGTRLTVL.

The chain recombines TRBV9 with TRBJ2-3, with 8 bases aligning to TRBD1. Per germline, CDR1 SGDLS and CDR2 YYNGEE. The CDR3 totals 16 residues. V dropped 3 bases and J dropped 1; count of bases not matched to a gene: 7. The DNA of the CDR3 is TGTGCCAGCAGCGCCCTCAAGGGACAGGGCACAGATACGCAGTATTTT. Translated, it gives CASSALKGQGTDTQYF.

This clone was found once. The chain recombines TRBV5-4 with TRBJ2-7, with TRBD2 identical over 7 bases. V trimming: 4 bases; J trimming: 2 bases; junction bases outside the gene matches: 9. Germline CDR1 reads SGHNT; CDR2 reads YYREEE (reference sequence). This CDR3 contains 15 residues. The CDR3 is CASSPVGGGPYEQYF. The CDR3 DNA follows: TGTGCCAGCAGCCCCGTGGGGGGAGGGCCCTACGAGCAGTACTTC.

The rearrangement joins TRBV2 to TRBJ1-5; 9 bases map to TRBD1. J gave up 5 bases and V 1 base, and 3 bases lay outside the gene matches. Germline CDR1 and CDR2: SNHLY and FYNNEI. The CDR3 runs to 15 residues. The CDR3 reads CASSEDRGLDQPQHF. CDR3 nucleotide sequence: TGTGCCAGCAGTGAAGACAGGGGGCTAGATCAGCCCCAGCATTTT.

CDR3 in amino acids: CASSLGVRPSYEQYF. CDR3 sequence (DNA): TGTGCCAGCAGCTTAGGGGTCAGACCGTCCTACGAGCAGTACTTC. The V gene is TRBV7-8, the J gene TRBJ2-7; no reliable D call. The germline V gene encodes CDR1 SGHVS and CDR2 FQNEAQ. V was trimmed by 1 base and J by 1 base, leaving 11 bases between them. The CDR3 contains 15 residues.

This clone was detected once. The chain joins TRBV11-2 to TRBJ2-3; 9 bases match TRBD2. Germline-derived CDR1 and CDR2 are SGHAT and FQNNGV. The junction had 14 bases not matched to a gene; V was cut back by 7 bases and J by 6 bases. The CDR3 covers 16 residues. CDR3 amino acids: CASKVLLAGGADTQYF. As DNA, the CDR3 is TGTGCCAGCAAAGTCCTCCTGGCGGGAGGGGCGGATACGCAGTATTTT.

The chain couples TRBV6-5 to TRBJ2-7; 9 bases agree with TRBD1. From germline, CDR1 is MNHEY and CDR2 SVGAGI. The CDR3 is 14 residues long. V was clipped by 3 bases and J by 6 bases; unmatched bases: 6. Here the CDR3 DNA reads TGTGCCAGCAGTTATACGACAGGGGGGACCGAGCAGTACTTC. Its translation: CASSYTTGGTEQYF.